This TCR beta chain was obtained from a study of cytomegalovirus exposure and HLA in healthy donors. PCR used 60 Vbeta primers and 13 Jbeta primers. Sequenced by immunoSEQ multiplex PCR; TCRdb stores in-frame clones only, minus some. Counted here are 180,000 or so clones, about 80% occurring once; the ten biggest clones make up about 1.6%. Comment on this clone: Its specificity is not known.

Findings and limits, study-wide: The availability of immune exposure information extended only to CMV serostatus.

V shed 5 bases and J 7 bases; nucleotides not matched to a gene: 12. Germline V gene lookup returns CDR1 SGHTA and CDR2 FQGTGA. The CDR3 loop spans 15 amino acids. Sequencing used PBMCs. V and J are TRBV7-3 and TRBJ2-7, with TRBD2 matching 9 bases. The sequence was obtained from a man aged 40-49 years in good health and CMV-seronegative. CDR3 amino acids: CASSPQASGIGEQYF. The CDR3 DNA reads TGTGCCAGCAGCCCACAGGCTAGCGGGATTGGGGAGCAGTACTTC.